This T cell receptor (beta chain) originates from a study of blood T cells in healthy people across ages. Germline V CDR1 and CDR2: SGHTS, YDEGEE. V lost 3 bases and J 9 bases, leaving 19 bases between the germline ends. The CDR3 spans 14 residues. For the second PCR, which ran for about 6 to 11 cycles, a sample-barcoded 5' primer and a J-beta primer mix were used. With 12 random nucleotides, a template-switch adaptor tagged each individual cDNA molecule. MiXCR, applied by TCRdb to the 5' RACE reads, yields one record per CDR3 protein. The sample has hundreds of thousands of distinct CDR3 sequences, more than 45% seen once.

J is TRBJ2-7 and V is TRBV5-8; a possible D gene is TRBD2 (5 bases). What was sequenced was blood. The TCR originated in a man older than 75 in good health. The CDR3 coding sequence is TGTGCCAGCAGCTACGAACTAGGTTCCACGGGGCAGTACTTC. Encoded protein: CASSYELGSTGQYF.